The 2 T cell receptor beta chains listed next were all sequenced from one sample in a study of PD-1 blockade in mismatch repair-deficient tumors. Assay: immunoSEQ multiplex PCR; the TCRdb copy retains only in-frame clones and omits some. The sample consists of approximately 100,000 clones, over 75% of them appearing once. Here the sequenced sample was peripheral blood, taken approximately 35 weeks after starting pembrolizumab. The source of these receptors is an adult with mismatch repair-deficient cancer.

The V and J genes are TRBV5-4 and TRBJ2-2; either TRBD1 or TRBD2 may supply D (7 bases each). The germline CDR1 and CDR2 sequences are SGHNT and YYREEE (reference sequence). This CDR3 region has 16 residues. Trimming stripped 5 bases from V and 6 bases from J, with 20 bases between. The CDR3 region is CASRQTGRDQAGELFF. CDR3 bases: TGTGCCAGCAGGCAGACAGGGAGGGATCAGGCCGGGGAGCTGTTTTTT.

The chain links TRBV11-3 to TRBJ1-2, with 7 bases that match TRBD1. Per germline, CDR1 SGHNT and CDR2 YENEEA. The CDR3 sequence is 16 residues long. Losses at the gene ends were 4 bases for V and 8 bases for J; bases not matched to a gene: 16. CDR3 nucleotide sequence: TGTGCCAGCAGCTCGGAGACGGGACAGTTTGTTTCGGGCTACACCTTC. This sequence encodes CASSSETGQFVSGYTF.